Shown below are 27 T cell receptor beta chains from a single sample sequenced in a study of breast tumors, draining lymph nodes, adjacent tissues. Axillary draining lymph nodes of breast cancer patients supplied the node samples. TCRdb reanalysed the multiplex PCR reads using MiXCR and keeps one entry per CDR3 protein. The repertoire holds about 150,000 distinct CDR3 sequences, with about a fifth as singletons. The sequenced material came from axillary lymph node tissue. The receptor set was obtained from a female donor with breast cancer. Some clones in this sample may be carry-over from other donors' samples.

The table lists this clonotype with many counts. The chain has TRBV4-2 and TRBJ2-7; D not resolved. The germline gives CDR1 LGHNA, CDR2 YNFKEQ. Trimming left V 4 bases short and J 3 bases short, with 7 bases between. The CDR3 runs to 12 residues. As DNA, the CDR3 is TGTGCCAGCAGCCCCCCAATCTACGAGCAGTACTTC. Its protein is CASSPPIYEQYF.

This clonotype has ten or more counts. The genes are TRBV19 and TRBJ2-3, with a weak D call TRBD1 (5 bases). The CDR3 has 14 residues. V was cut by 2 bases and J by 3 bases, with 9 bases left in between. The germline V gene encodes CDR1 LNHDA and CDR2 SQIVND (reference sequence). The CDR3 nucleotides read TGTGCCAGTAGTATAAGGCGACAGACAGATACGCAGTATTTT. Translating it yields CASSIRRQTDTQYF.

This clonotype occurred many times. DNA for the CDR3: TGTGCCAGCAGTTATTCATATCGGACTCACATTTACAATGAGCAGTTCTTC. Its translation is CASSYSYRTHIYNEQFF. The V gene is TRBV6-2 or TRBV6-3, the J gene TRBJ2-1; perhaps TRBD2 as D (5 bases). Germline CDR1 reads MNHEY; CDR2 reads SVGEGT. CDR3 length: 17 amino acids. Trimming left V 3 bases short and J 4 bases short, with 19 bases between.

This clonotype appeared many times. The CDR3 region has the DNA TGTGCCAGCAGCTTTACAGGGTTTGGGGAGACCCAGTACTTC. Protein: CASSFTGFGETQYF. V gene TRBV7-2 combines with J gene TRBJ2-5, with TRBD1 as a possible D gene (6 bases). Trimming removed 3 bases at V and 5 bases at J, with 13 bases between. CDR1 is SGHTA and CDR2 is FQGNSA in the germline V gene. The CDR3 runs 14 residues. Based on the CDR3 plus reference TRBV7-2 and TRBJ2-5, the full variable domain is GAGVSQSPSNKVTEKGKDVELRCDPISGHTALYWYRQSLGQGLEFLIYFQGNSAPDKSGLPSDRFSAERTGGSVSTLTIQRTQQEDSAVYLCASSFTGFGETQYFGPGTRLLVL.

The table lists this clonotype with many counts. The rearrangement links TRBV4-2 to TRBJ2-1, with TRBD2 identical over 10 bases. CDR3 size: 18 residues. Germline V gives CDR1 LGHNA, CDR2 YNFKEQ. V lost 0 bases and J lost 4; bases outside the gene matches: 9. The CDR3 is CASSQDESGRAGYNEQFF. As DNA, the CDR3 is TGTGCCAGCAGCCAAGATGAAAGCGGGAGGGCCGGGTACAATGAGCAGTTCTTC.

The chain is built from TRBV7-2 and TRBJ2-6, with D unresolved. The CDR3 has 16 amino acids. The V and J ends lost 5 bases and 0 bases respectively, with 11 bases between them. The V gene's germline CDR1 is SGHTA and CDR2 FQGNSA. This CDR3 is CASSLQSSSGANVLTF. Here the CDR3 DNA reads TGTGCCAGCAGCCTTCAAAGTAGCTCTGGGGCCAACGTCCTGACTTTC.

Many counts were recorded for this clonotype. V usage is TRBV7-8 and J usage is TRBJ2-3; 9 bases are a match to TRBD1. This CDR3 contains 16 residues. J was trimmed by 3 bases and V by 1 base; bases with no gene match: 5. Looked up from germline, CDR1 is SGHVS and CDR2 is FQNEAQ. The chain's CDR3 is CASSLGGGQGTDTQYF. CDR3 coding DNA: TGTGCCAGCAGCTTAGGAGGAGGACAGGGGACAGATACGCAGTATTTT.

This clonotype has ten or more counts. The CDR3 sequence is CASSLLAPSVADTQYF. DNA of the CDR3: TGTGCCAGCAGCTTACTAGCCCCCAGTGTCGCAGATACGCAGTATTTT. The chain carries TRBV7-8 and TRBJ2-3, with D possibly being TRBD2 (5 bases). Germline lookup yields CDR1 SGHVS and CDR2 FQNEAQ. The CDR3 covers 16 residues. V lost 2 bases and J 4 bases, leaving 16 bases between the germline ends.

V and J are TRBV20-1 and TRBJ2-7; D may match TRBD1 or TRBD2 (6 bases each). Germline V CDR1 and CDR2: DFQATT, SNEGSKA (reference sequence). The CDR3 spans 14 residues. The ends were cut back, 6 bases at V and 0 bases at J, with 15 bases in the middle. The CDR3 region is CSARGRTVSYEQYF. CDR3 coding DNA: TGCAGTGCCCGGGGGCGGACAGTCTCCTACGAGCAGTACTTC.

For this clonotype: A read error may be the cause here, since a much bigger clone is one base away. Here the CDR3 DNA reads TGTGCCAGTAGTATTGCCCGACAACAGGGCAATCAGCCCCAGCATTTT. Protein sequence: CASSIARQQGNQPQHF. The V gene is TRBV19, the J gene TRBJ1-5, with D tentatively TRBD1 (5 bases). CDR1 and CDR2 (germline): LNHDA, SQIVND (reference sequence). The CDR3 sequence is 16 residues long. The V end was cut by 3 bases, the J end by 2 bases, with 14 bases between. Based on the CDR3 plus reference TRBV19 and TRBJ1-5, the full variable domain is DGGITQSPKYLFRKEGQNVTLSCEQNLNHDAMYWYRQDPGQGLRLIYYSQIVNDFQKGDIAEGYSVSREKKESFPLTVTSAQKNPTAFYLCASSIARQQGNQPQHFGDGTRLSIL.

A remark on this clonotype: Being one base from a much bigger clone, this may be a read error. The CDR3 region is CASSWLSGETQCF. The CDR3 nucleotides are TGTGCCAGCAGTTGGCTTAGCGGGGAGACCCAGTGCTTC. The chain has TRBV6-2 or TRBV6-3 and TRBJ2-5; 8 nucleotides agree with TRBD2. Germline V gene data show CDR1 as MNHEY and CDR2 as SVGEGT. This CDR3 is built from 13 residues.

This clonotype has at least ten counts. The chain recombines TRBV18 with TRBJ2-1; maybe TRBD1 (5 bases). This CDR3 spans 13 amino acids. CDR1 and CDR2 from the germline V gene are KGHSH and LQKENI. V gave up 3 bases and J gave up 7 bases, with 10 bases separating them. As DNA, the CDR3 is TGTGCCAGCTCACCTGACAGTCCTAATGAGCAGTTCTTC. Its protein is CASSPDSPNEQFF.

This clonotype has at least ten counts. The J gene is TRBJ2-7, the V gene TRBV2; TRBD1 agrees at 11 bases. This CDR3 is 13 amino acids long. The germline V gene has CDR1 SNHLY and CDR2 FYNNEI. The V and J ends lost 5 bases and 4 bases, in that order; junction bases with no gene match: 1. CDR3 residues: CASSRDRGYEQYF. In DNA, the CDR3 is TGTGCCAGCAGTAGGGACAGGGGGTACGAGCAGTACTTC.

This clonotype occurred many times. This sequence joins TRBV20-1 and TRBJ2-2, with 9 bases lining up with TRBD2. Germline V gives CDR1 DFQATT, CDR2 SNEGSKA (reference sequence). After removal of 0 bases from V and 7 bases from J, the junction contained 6 bases not matched to a gene. The CDR3 is 15 amino acids. CDR3 in amino acids: CSARDGGRAVGELFF. Written as DNA, the CDR3 is TGCAGTGCTAGAGATGGCGGGAGGGCCGTCGGGGAGCTGTTTTTT.

This clonotype was seen at least ten times. The chain has TRBV11-3 and TRBJ2-3; TRBD1 matches at 7 bases. CDR3 length: 14 residues. Germline CDR1 SGHNT, CDR2 YENEEA. V trimming: 7 bases; J trimming: 3 bases; junction bases outside the gene matches: 7. CDR3 sequence reads: CASKKGALTDTQYF. CDR3 coding DNA: TGTGCCAGCAAGAAGGGGGCTTTAACAGATACGCAGTATTTT.

This clonotype showed up many times. The chain recombines TRBV19 with TRBJ2-2; D is possibly TRBD1 (6 bases). The ends were cut back, 7 bases at V and 4 bases at J, with 16 bases in the middle. The germline CDR1 and CDR2 sequences are LNHDA and SQIVND (reference sequence). This CDR3 spans 15 amino acids. The CDR3 nucleotides read TGTGCCAGTAATCCCGGACAGTTGGCCACCGGGGAGCTGTTTTTT. This encodes CASNPGQLATGELFF.

Regarding this clonotype: A read error may produce the germline difference seen at one junction end. V gene TRBV11-3 combines with J gene TRBJ2-1, with 7 bases aligning to TRBD2. CDR1 SGHNT and CDR2 YENEEA come from the germline V gene. The CDR3 contains 16 residues. CDR3 coding DNA: TGTGCCAGCGGCTTAGTTACCGGACTAGAGACCGGTGAGCAGTTCTTC. It codes for CASGLVTGLETGEQFF.

This clonotype was picked up many times. The rearrangement joins TRBV7-2 to TRBJ2-5, with D hard to call. CDR1 SGHTA and CDR2 FQGNSA come from the germline V gene. Trimming shortened V by 5 bases and J by 5 bases, and 15 bases separated the two germline ends. CDR3 length equals 14 residues. The CDR3 DNA sequence: TGTGCCAGCAGCCCCGCCGGGCTCGGGGAGACCCAGTACTTC. Its translation: CASSPAGLGETQYF.

About this clonotype: A clone one base away is much larger, so this may be a read error. J is TRBJ2-5 and V is TRBV11-2, with D perhaps TRBD1 (6 bases). Germline V gene data show CDR1 as SGHAT and CDR2 as FQNNGV. The CDR3 consists of 14 residues. CDR3 in DNA: TGTGCCAGCAGCTTCGGACAGAACCAAGAGACCCAGCACTTC. Translated, it gives CASSFGQNQETQHF.

This clonotype was recorded at least ten times. The V call is TRBV7-6, the J call TRBJ2-3, with no clear D. The CDR3 is 15 residues long. Germline V lookup: CDR1 SGHVS, CDR2 FNYEAQ. Trimming left V 5 bases short and J 1 base short, with 13 bases between. This chain's CDR3 is CASSPLAAGTDTQYF. The CDR3 DNA reads TGTGCCAGCAGCCCACTGGCGGCTGGCACAGATACGCAGTATTTT.

This clonotype was seen once. This may come from a read error, since a much larger clone is one base off. The CDR3: CASSRTTGLNTGEPFF. In nucleotides, the CDR3 is TGTGCCAGCAGTCGGACGACAGGACTGAACACCGGGGAGCCGTTTTTT. This chain uses TRBV12-3 or TRBV12-4 with TRBJ2-2; D is possibly TRBD1 (6 bases). The CDR3 totals 16 residues.

At least ten counts were recorded for this clonotype. The chain couples TRBV30 to TRBJ2-7; D uncertain. V dropped 0 bases and J dropped 2 bases, with 8 bases sitting between them. The CDR3 spans 13 residues. Germline values: CDR1 GTSNPN, CDR2 SVGIG (reference sequence). CDR3 loop: CAWSVLAPYEQYF. The CDR3, as DNA: TGTGCCTGGAGTGTACTTGCCCCCTACGAGCAGTACTTC.

The CDR3 coding sequence is TGTGCCAGCAGTTACGGGCAGGCTGCGAACACCGGGGAGCTGTTTTTT. As protein: CASSYGQAANTGELFF. The rearrangement uses TRBV6-6 and TRBJ2-2, with D uncertain. V was trimmed by 2 bases and J by 0 bases, leaving 10 bases between them. The germline CDR1 and CDR2 sequences are MNHNY and SVGAGI (reference sequence). The CDR3 has 16 amino acids.

This clonotype was seen repeatedly, ten times or more. The chain is built from TRBV27 and TRBJ1-6; 8 bases are shared with TRBD1. The CDR3 is made up of 17 amino acids. V gave up 0 bases and J gave up 7 bases; unmatched junction bases: 8. CDR1 and CDR2 from the germline V gene are MNHEY and SMNVEV (reference sequence). CDR3 amino acids: CASSLSPGQGSNSPLHF. DNA for the CDR3: TGTGCCAGCAGTTTATCCCCCGGACAGGGCTCAAATTCACCCCTCCACTTT.

This clonotype was picked up many times. V usage is TRBV29-1 and J usage is TRBJ2-1, with a tentative D call TRBD1 (7 bases). The CDR3 totals 18 residues. Germline CDR1 SQVTM, CDR2 ANQGSEA. Trimming shortened V by 3 bases and J by 0 bases, and 21 bases separated the two germline ends. The CDR3 reads CSVEGTAGPGGSYNEQFF. As DNA, the CDR3 is TGCAGCGTTGAGGGGACAGCGGGTCCCGGAGGCTCCTACAATGAGCAGTTCTTC.

This clonotype was counted many times. The chain links TRBV28 to TRBJ1-4, with D perhaps TRBD1 (6 bases). The ends were cut back, 8 bases at V and 8 bases at J, with 15 bases in the middle. The germline V gene encodes CDR1 MDHEN and CDR2 SYDVKM. The CDR3 contains 13 residues. The chain's CDR3 is CASRGGAGEKLFF. DNA for the CDR3: TGTGCCAGCCGAGGGGGTGCTGGCGAAAAACTGTTTTTT.

In the case of this clonotype: A read error is possible here, since a much larger clone lies one base away. The chain uses TRBV6-1 and TRBJ2-3; 8 bases agree with TRBD1. In germline, CDR1 is MNHNS, CDR2 SASEGT. CDR3 length equals 15 residues. CDR3 coding DNA: TGTGCCGGCAGTATCAGGGGACAGGATAGAGATACGCAGTATTTT. This sequence encodes CAGSIRGQDRDTQYF.